One and the same sample provided the 30 T cell receptor beta chains below, sequenced in a study of T cell responses to AZD1222 COVID-19 vaccine. TCRdb's table, derived via immunoSEQ multiplex PCR, lists solely in-frame clones and lacks some. This sample has 100,000 to 150,000 clones, with more than 90% found just once. The sequencing used peripheral blood, collected 28 days after the second AZD1222 dose. The origin of the receptors is an adult who received the AZD1222 COVID-19 vaccine.

The chain carries TRBV5-1 and TRBJ2-1, with 9 positions matching TRBD1. CDR1 is SGHRS and CDR2 is YFSETQ in the germline V gene. There are 13 residues in the CDR3. V lost 4 bases and J lost 6; bases outside the gene matches: 2. The CDR3, as DNA: TGCGCCAGCAGCCTACAGGGGGCCAATGAGCAGTTCTTC. This translates into CASSLQGANEQFF.

J is TRBJ2-7 and V is TRBV3-1 (or the pseudogene TRBV3-2), with 7 bases fitting TRBD2. Unmatched junction bases numbered 8, after V lost 7 bases and J lost 2 bases. This CDR3 is 14 amino acids long. The germline gives CDR1 LGHDT, CDR2 YNNKEL (reference sequence). The CDR3 DNA reads as TGTGCCAGCAAAAAGCGGGGTGCTCCCTACGAGCAGTACGTC. Protein: CASKKRGAPYEQYV.

V usage is TRBV5-1 and J usage is TRBJ2-2; D possibly corresponds to TRBD1 (6 bases). The CDR3 is 16 amino acids. V lost 0 bases, J lost 4 bases, and 13 bases lay in between. CDR1 SGHRS and CDR2 YFSETQ come from the germline V gene. The CDR3: CASSLVGAGSTGELFF. CDR3 in DNA: TGCGCCAGCAGCTTGGTGGGGGCAGGCTCCACCGGGGAGCTGTTTTTT. The variable domain in full, completed from reference TRBV5-1 and TRBJ2-2, reads KAGVTQTPRYLIKTRGQQVTLSCSPISGHRSVSWYQQTPGQGLQFLFEYFSETQRNKGNFPGRFSGRQFSNSRSEMNVSTLELGDSALYLCASSLVGAGSTGELFFGEGSRLTVL.

The chain employs TRBV13 and TRBJ1-3; D remains ambiguous. The CDR3 spans 13 residues. Trimming shortened V by 3 bases and J by 5 bases, and 8 bases separated the two germline ends. The germline V gene encodes CDR1 PRHDT and CDR2 FYEKMQ (reference sequence). Here the CDR3 DNA reads TGTGCCAGCAGCTTCGAGGGAAGAAACACCATATATTTT. Its translation: CASSFEGRNTIYF. The full variable domain, in which reference TRBV13 and TRBJ1-3 provide the parts outside the CDR3, is AAGVIQSPRHLIKEKRETATLKCYPIPRHDTVYWYQQGPGQDPQFLISFYEKMQSDKGSIPDRFSAQQFSDYHSELNMSSLELGDSALYFCASSFEGRNTIYFGEGSWLTVV.

The CDR3 spells CASSPQGQRYGYTF. CDR3 coding DNA: TGTGCCAGCAGCCCACAGGGCCAGAGGTATGGCTACACCTTC. The chain uses TRBV5-6 and TRBJ1-2; the D gene is possibly TRBD1 (6 bases). The CDR3 length is 14 residues. Trimming left V 4 bases short and J 5 bases short, with 15 bases between. CDR1 SGHDT and CDR2 YYEEEE come from the germline V gene. Together with reference TRBV5-6 and TRBJ1-2, the CDR3 gives the full variable domain: DAGVTQSPTHLIKTRGQQVTLRCSPKSGHDTVSWYQQALGQGPQFIFQYYEEEERQRGNFPDRFSGHQFPNYSSELNVNALLLGDSALYLCASSPQGQRYGYTFGSGTRLTVV.

The rearrangement uses TRBV2 and TRBJ2-7; TRBD2 agrees at 7 bases. The CDR3 loop spans 12 amino acids. The ends lost 3 bases at V and 7 bases at J; junction bases unmatched: 3. Germline lookup yields CDR1 SNHLY and CDR2 FYNNEI. CDR3 DNA: TGTGCCAGCAGTGAGGGGGGGAGGGAGCAGTACGTC. This gives the protein CASSEGGREQYV.

The chain is built from TRBV7-2 and TRBJ1-4, with D maybe TRBD1 (5 bases). Germline values: CDR1 SGHTA, CDR2 FQGNSA. V dropped 5 bases and J dropped 8 bases, with 18 bases sitting between them. The CDR3 is 15 residues long. CDR3 protein: CASSLRGGLREKLFF. The CDR3 DNA sequence: TGTGCCAGCAGCCTAAGGGGAGGGTTGAGGGAAAAACTGTTTTTT.

The gene calls are TRBV11-2 and TRBJ1-3; D is undetermined. Trimming left V 10 bases short and J 0 bases short, with 13 bases between. This CDR3 region has 14 residues. The germline V gene has CDR1 SGHAT and CDR2 FQNNGV. DNA for the CDR3: TGTGCCACCACGGATTATCTCTCTGGAAACACCATATATTTT. This translates into CATTDYLSGNTIYF.

The rearrangement uses TRBV29-1 and TRBJ2-5, with a possible D match to TRBD2 (6 bases). V gave up 4 bases and J gave up 5 bases, with 17 bases separating them. Germline V CDR1 and CDR2: SQVTM, ANQGSEA. The CDR3 extends over 14 amino acids. The CDR3 coding sequence is TGCAGCGTTGTCCCTGCGGGGTTGGTGGAGACCCAGTACTTC. This codes for CSVVPAGLVETQYF.

The chain carries TRBV12-3 or TRBV12-4 and TRBJ2-1; D ambiguous. The CDR3 is 13 amino acids. Trimming removed 5 bases at V and 8 bases at J, with 13 bases between. The CDR3 is CASSPLGVDEQFF. CDR3 DNA sequence: TGTGCCAGCAGTCCGCTAGGTGTCGATGAGCAGTTCTTC.

The rearrangement uses TRBV3-1 (or the pseudogene TRBV3-2) and TRBJ2-3, with 8 bases aligning to TRBD2. The germline gives CDR1 LGHDT, CDR2 YNNKEL (reference sequence). V shed 4 bases, J shed 4 bases, and the junction held 22 bases outside the gene matches. This CDR3 is built from 20 residues. DNA for the CDR3: TGTGCCAGCAGCCCAAACCGGCGGGGGCGGGAGGTTATGATTGCAGATACGCAGTATTTT. It encodes CASSPNRRGREVMIADTQYF.

The rearrangement joins TRBV13 to TRBJ1-1; D is perhaps TRBD1 (6 bases). This CDR3 contains 15 residues. V dropped 5 bases and J dropped 5 bases, with 18 bases sitting between them. The V gene's germline CDR1 is PRHDT and CDR2 FYEKMQ (reference sequence). CDR3 residues: CASSVRGDAWTEAFF. Here the CDR3 DNA reads TGTGCCAGCAGCGTGAGGGGGGACGCTTGGACTGAAGCTTTCTTT.

J is TRBJ1-5 and V is TRBV5-8; D not resolved. The V and J ends lost 0 bases and 0 bases respectively, with 7 bases between them. Per the germline V gene, CDR1 is SGHTS and CDR2 is YDEGEE. The CDR3 extends over 15 amino acids. For the CDR3, the DNA is TGTGCCAGCAGCTTGGCCGGGTATAGCAATCAGCCCCAGCATTTT. Amino acid sequence: CASSLAGYSNQPQHF.

The V gene is TRBV28, the J gene TRBJ1-4; D gene uncertain. Germline CDR1 reads MDHEN; CDR2 reads SYDVKM. The CDR3 is 14 amino acids. V was trimmed by 7 bases and J by 4 bases, leaving 13 bases between them. CDR3 in DNA: TGTGCCAGCACCACCCCCGGGCTTAATGAAAAACTGTTTTTT. Translation gives CASTTPGLNEKLFF.

V gene TRBV5-1 combines with J gene TRBJ2-7, with D unclear. The germline V gene has CDR1 SGHRS and CDR2 YFSETQ. Between the trimmed V and J ends, which lost 4 bases and 0 bases, there was a span of 11 bases. This CDR3 has 14 residues. The CDR3 loop is CASSLDWDSYEQYF. The CDR3 DNA reads as TGCGCCAGCAGCCTGGATTGGGACTCCTACGAGCAGTACTTC. The full variable domain, its missing parts supplied by reference TRBV5-1 and TRBJ2-7, is KAGVTQTPRYLIKTRGQQVTLSCSPISGHRSVSWYQQTPGQGLQFLFEYFSETQRNKGNFPGRFSGRQFSNSRSEMNVSTLELGDSALYLCASSLDWDSYEQYFGPGTRLTVT.

The chain joins TRBV11-3 to TRBJ1-2, with TRBD1 matching over 7 bases. CDR3 size: 14 residues. The V and J ends lost 5 bases and 2 bases, in that order; junction bases with no gene match: 5. CDR1 is SGHNT and CDR2 is YENEEA in the germline V gene. The CDR3 spells CASSQETGNYGYTF. The CDR3 region has the DNA TGTGCCAGCAGCCAAGAGACAGGGAACTATGGCTACACCTTC.

The V gene is TRBV27, the J gene TRBJ1-1, with no clear D. V was shortened by 6 bases and J by 6 bases, with 11 bases between the two germline ends. This CDR3 has 12 residues. CDR1 MNHEY and CDR2 SMNVEV come from the germline V gene (reference sequence). The CDR3 spells CASSQMGAEAFF. For the CDR3, the DNA is TGTGCCAGCAGCCAAATGGGAGCTGAAGCTTTCTTT.

For the CDR3, the DNA is TGTGCCAGCAGCCCTCGGGAAAACTATGGCTACACCTTC. It yields the protein CASSPRENYGYTF. The chain combines TRBV7-2 with TRBJ1-2; D is undetermined. From germline, CDR1 is SGHTA and CDR2 FQGNSA. With 5 bases removed from V and 2 bases from J, the gap between germline ends came to 9 bases. This CDR3 comprises 13 residues.

CDR3 nucleotides: TGTGCCACCAGGGCCAGGTGGCGGGAGCCCTGGGAGGAGCAGTACGTC. It translates to CATRARWREPWEEQYV. This chain links TRBV24-1 with TRBJ2-7, with 7 bases identical to TRBD2. The germline CDR1 and CDR2 sequences are KGHDR and SFDVKD. This CDR3 is 16 amino acids long. Trimming cost V 7 bases and J 7 bases; bases outside gene matches: 18.

V and J are TRBV4-3 and TRBJ2-1, with 9 positions matching TRBD2. Trimming at V came to 0 bases and at J to 4 bases, leaving 4 bases not matched to a gene. This CDR3 has 16 amino acids. Germline CDR1 reads LGHNA; CDR2 reads YSLEER. DNA of the CDR3: TGCGCCAGCAGCCAAGATATCAGCGGGAGGTACAATGAGCAGTTCTTC. It translates to CASSQDISGRYNEQFF.

The chain links TRBV5-4 to TRBJ2-5; 7 bases are a match to TRBD2. The ends lost 6 bases at V and 5 bases at J; junction bases unmatched: 1. There are 11 residues in the CDR3. Germline CDR1 SGHNT, CDR2 YYREEE (reference sequence). As DNA, the CDR3 is TGTGCCAGCAATAGCGGGGAGACCCAGTACTTC. Its translation: CASNSGETQYF. The entire variable domain, with the rest obtained from reference TRBV5-4 and TRBJ2-5, is as follows: ETGVTQSPTHLIKTRGQQVTLRCSSQSGHNTVSWYQQALGQGPQFIFQYYREEENGRGNFPPRFSGLQFPNYSSELNVNALELDDSALYLCASNSGETQYFGPGTRLLVL.

This chain joins TRBV6-6 and TRBJ1-5; D is undetermined. This CDR3 contains 16 residues. Germline values: CDR1 MNHNY, CDR2 SVGAGI (reference sequence). The V and J ends lost 7 bases and 5 bases respectively, with 21 bases between them. The CDR3 DNA reads TGTGCCAGCACTAACCCGGCTGGGCTCGGAGATCAGCCCCAGCATTTT. This codes for CASTNPAGLGDQPQHF.

This chain joins TRBV3-1 (or the pseudogene TRBV3-2) and TRBJ2-7; D is ambiguous. The CDR3 totals 13 residues. Germline lookup yields CDR1 LGHDT and CDR2 YNNKEL (reference sequence). V was pared by 4 bases and J by 6 bases, with 13 bases between. The CDR3 spells CASSRLEAGEQYF. CDR3 nucleotides: TGTGCCAGCAGCCGGTTGGAAGCCGGCGAGCAGTACTTC.

V is TRBV27 and J is TRBJ1-1; possibly TRBD1 for D (5 bases). Germline loops: CDR1 MNHEY, CDR2 SMNVEV (reference sequence). CDR3 length: 15 residues. V gave up 3 bases and J gave up 4 bases, with 15 bases separating them. In nucleotides, the CDR3 is TGTGCCAGCAGTTTGAATGAGGGGTGGGGCACTGAAGCTTTCTTT. Translated: CASSLNEGWGTEAFF.

J is TRBJ2-5 and V is TRBV10-2; D is possibly TRBD2 (6 bases). Per the germline V gene, CDR1 is WSHSY and CDR2 is SAAADI. This CDR3 has 15 amino acids. With 6 bases removed from V and 5 bases from J, the gap between germline ends came to 19 bases. The CDR3 DNA follows: TGCGCCAGCAGAGGGACTGAATGGCATCGGGAGACCCAGTACTTC. Amino acid sequence: CASRGTEWHRETQYF.

The chain is built from TRBV7-9 and TRBJ1-1; no clear D. The CDR3 loop spans 14 amino acids. Germline V gene data show CDR1 as SEHNR and CDR2 as FQNEAQ (reference sequence). Trimming took 5 bases from V and 1 from J, leaving 11 bases between them. DNA of the CDR3: TGTGCCAGCAGCCCCGGGCGGTCGAACACTGAAGCTTTCTTT. This translates into CASSPGRSNTEAFF. The complete variable domain, with remaining parts taken from reference TRBV7-9 and TRBJ1-1, reads DTGVSQNPRHKITKRGQNVTFRCDPISEHNRLYWYRQTLGQGPEFLTYFQNEAQLEKSRLLSDRFSAERPKGSFSTLEIQRTEQGDSAMYLCASSPGRSNTEAFFGQGTRLTVV.

This chain's CDR3 is CASTPGQPMNTEAFF. For the CDR3, the DNA is TGTGCCAGCACCCCGGGGCAGCCCATGAACACTGAAGCTTTCTTT. The chain has TRBV11-2 and TRBJ1-1; maybe TRBD1 (5 bases). This CDR3 has 15 residues. CDR1 is SGHAT and CDR2 is FQNNGV in the germline V gene. The V end was cut by 7 bases, the J end by 0 bases, with 15 bases between.

CDR3 amino acids: CASRELAGGPNEQFF. The CDR3 DNA is TGTGCCAGCAGGGAACTAGCGGGGGGGCCAAATGAGCAGTTCTTC. The V and J genes are TRBV3-1 (or the pseudogene TRBV3-2) and TRBJ2-1; 13 bases align to TRBD2. The CDR3 consists of 15 residues. Losses at the gene ends were 6 bases for V and 7 bases for J; bases not matched to a gene: 6. CDR1 is LGHDT, CDR2 YNNKEL, per germline (reference sequence).

This chain uses TRBV6-5 with TRBJ1-1, with 7 bases identical to TRBD1. Trimming cost V 6 bases and J 3 bases; bases outside gene matches: 4. CDR1 is MNHEY and CDR2 is SVGAGI in the germline V gene. The CDR3 runs 13 residues. CDR3 sequence reads: CASRRTGDTEAFF. As DNA, the CDR3 is TGTGCCAGCAGGCGCACAGGGGACACTGAAGCTTTCTTT.

The chain has TRBV27 and TRBJ1-5; no firm D call. V lost 3 bases and J 5 bases, leaving 8 bases between the germline ends. The CDR3 is 13 amino acids. Germline CDR1 and CDR2: MNHEY and SMNVEV (reference sequence). This CDR3 is CASSFQLDQPQHF. CDR3 coding DNA: TGTGCCAGCAGTTTCCAGCTTGATCAGCCCCAGCATTTT.